This paragraph covers one T cell receptor beta chain sequence. The antigen is undetermined. The time point here: 2014-2015 season, pre-vaccination. Adults were given seasonal inactivated influenza vaccine, and blood CD4 subsets were sorted before and after vaccination. Community-dwelling subjects without influenza vaccination in the prior 6 months were enrolled. The CDR3 covers 16 residues. CDR1 is MNHNY and CDR2 is SVGAGI in the germline V gene (reference sequence). Trimming took 0 bases from V and 3 from J; bases not matched to a gene: 5. Sequenced by immunoSEQ multiplex PCR; TCRdb stores in-frame clones only, minus some. Of around 2,800 clones in the sample, more than 60% are singletons; the top ten hold around 1.4%. This record comes from a study of follicular helper T cells after annual influenza vaccination. General study findings and limits: Recurrent ICOS+CD38+ cTfh clonotypes included tetramer and AIM influenza-specific ones. Most later recoveries of Day 7 ICOS+CD38+ clones were ICOS-CD38- cTfh.

The chain couples TRBV6-6 to TRBJ2-7, with 10 bases aligning to TRBD2. The sequencing used CXCR5+ CD38- circulating T follicular helper cells from blood, collected on the day of influenza vaccination. Sample subset: circulating Tfh, non-naive CD4+CXCR5+PD-1+ (ICOS+CD38+ or ICOS-CD38-). The receptor was isolated from an adult who received the influenza vaccine. Written as DNA, the CDR3 is TGTGCCAGCAGTTACTCGCTAGCGGGGGAGGGCTACGAGCAGTACTTC. Protein product: CASSYSLAGEGYEQYF.